The present TCR beta chain was sequenced within a study of OX40 agonist ivuxolimab in advanced cancers. Study information: Patients treated during dose escalation were battling hepatocellular carcinoma, melanoma, renal cell or head and neck cancer. Findings of the study overall: CD8+ T cells were the subset that, on average, had more expanded clones than CD4+.

As for this clone: The target antigen is unknown.

Patients had blood sampled at baseline and again on cycle 4 day 1 and cycle 7 day 1. Only in-frame clones appear in the TCRdb table, and some are missing; sequencing was by immunoSEQ multiplex PCR. The sample yields roughly 99,000 clones, under 95% seen once. In germline, CDR1 is SGHKS, CDR2 YYEKEE (reference sequence). CDR3 length: 13 amino acids. V shed 0 bases and J 8 bases; nucleotides not matched to a gene: 2. This rearrangement joins TRBV5-5 to TRBJ1-2; 9 bases align to TRBD1. This specimen was CD4+ or CD8+ T cells sorted from blood, taken in a trial of the OX40 agonist ivuxolimab. The TCR sequence derives from an adult with an advanced solid tumor such as melanoma, head and neck, liver or kidney cancer. The CDR3 sequence: CASSLGTGEGYTF. The CDR3 bases are TGTGCCAGCAGCTTGGGGACAGGGGAAGGCTACACCTTC.